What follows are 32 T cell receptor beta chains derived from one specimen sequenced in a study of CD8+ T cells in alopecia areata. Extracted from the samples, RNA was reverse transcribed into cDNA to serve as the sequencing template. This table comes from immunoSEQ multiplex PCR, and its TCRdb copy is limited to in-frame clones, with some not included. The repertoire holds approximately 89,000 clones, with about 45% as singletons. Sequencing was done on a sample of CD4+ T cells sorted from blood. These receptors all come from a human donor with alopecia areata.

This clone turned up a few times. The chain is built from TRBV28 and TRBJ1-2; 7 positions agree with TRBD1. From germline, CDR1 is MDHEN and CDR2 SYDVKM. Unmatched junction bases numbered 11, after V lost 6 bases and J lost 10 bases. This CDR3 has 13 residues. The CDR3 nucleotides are TGTGCCAGCAGGGAGGGGGCAGGGGCTCTCTACACCTTC. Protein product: CASREGAGALYTF.

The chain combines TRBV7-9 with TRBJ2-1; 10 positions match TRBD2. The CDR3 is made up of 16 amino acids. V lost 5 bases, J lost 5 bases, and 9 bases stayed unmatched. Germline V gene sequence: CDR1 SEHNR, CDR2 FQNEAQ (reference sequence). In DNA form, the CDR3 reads TGTGCCAGCAGCGCATTAGCGGGAGGAGGCCACAATGAGCAGTTCTTC. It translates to CASSALAGGGHNEQFF.

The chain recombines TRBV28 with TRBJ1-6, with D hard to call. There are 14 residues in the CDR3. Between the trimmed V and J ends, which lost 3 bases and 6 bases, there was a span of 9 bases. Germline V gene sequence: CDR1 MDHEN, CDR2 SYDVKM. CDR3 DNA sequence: TGTGCCAGCAGTTTGGAAAGGGCTAATTCACCCCTCCACTTT. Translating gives CASSLERANSPLHF.

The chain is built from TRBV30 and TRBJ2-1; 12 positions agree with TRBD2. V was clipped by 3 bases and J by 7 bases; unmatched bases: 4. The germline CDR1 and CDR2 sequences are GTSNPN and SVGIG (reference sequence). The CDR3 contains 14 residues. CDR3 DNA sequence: TGTGCCTGGAGCCGGACTAGCGGGGTTAATGAGCAGTTCTTC. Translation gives CAWSRTSGVNEQFF.

The CDR3 here is CSVGGLYDQPQHF. For the CDR3, the DNA is TGCAGCGTTGGGGGGCTGTATGATCAGCCCCAGCATTTT. The chain has TRBV29-1 and TRBJ1-5; a possible D gene is TRBD1 (6 bases). Germline CDR1 SQVTM, CDR2 ANQGSEA. This CDR3 comprises 13 residues. The ends were cut back, 4 bases at V and 5 bases at J, with 12 bases in the middle.

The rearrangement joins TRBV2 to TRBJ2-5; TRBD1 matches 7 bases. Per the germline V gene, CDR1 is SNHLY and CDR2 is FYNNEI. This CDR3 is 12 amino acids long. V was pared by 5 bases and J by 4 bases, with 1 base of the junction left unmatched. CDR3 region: CASSYRGETQYF. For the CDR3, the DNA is TGTGCCAGCAGTTACAGGGGAGAGACCCAGTACTTC.

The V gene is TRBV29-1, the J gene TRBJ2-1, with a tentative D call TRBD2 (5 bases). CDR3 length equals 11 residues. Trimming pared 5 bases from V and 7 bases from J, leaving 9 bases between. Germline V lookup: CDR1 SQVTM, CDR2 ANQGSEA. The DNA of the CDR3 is TGCAGCGTTCGCCCGGGGAATGAGCAGTTCTTC. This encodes CSVRPGNEQFF.

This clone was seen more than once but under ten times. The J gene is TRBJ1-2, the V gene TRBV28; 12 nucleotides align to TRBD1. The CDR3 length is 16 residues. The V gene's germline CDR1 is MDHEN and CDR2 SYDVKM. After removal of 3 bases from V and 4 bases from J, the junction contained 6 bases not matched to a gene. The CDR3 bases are TGTGCCAGCAGTTTCTTAGGGACAGGGGGCATCTATGGCTACACCTTC. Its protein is CASSFLGTGGIYGYTF.

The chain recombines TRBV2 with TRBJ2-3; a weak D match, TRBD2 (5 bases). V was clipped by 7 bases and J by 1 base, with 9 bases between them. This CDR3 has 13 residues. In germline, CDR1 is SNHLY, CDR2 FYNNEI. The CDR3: CASTRAGTDTQYF. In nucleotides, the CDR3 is TGTGCCAGCACGAGGGCGGGCACAGATACGCAGTATTTT.

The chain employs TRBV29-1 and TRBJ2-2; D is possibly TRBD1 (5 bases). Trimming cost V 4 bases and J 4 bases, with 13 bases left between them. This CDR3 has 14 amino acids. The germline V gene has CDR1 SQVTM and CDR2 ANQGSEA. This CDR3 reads CSVAGGQTTGELFF. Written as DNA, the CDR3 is TGCAGCGTTGCAGGCGGACAAACCACCGGGGAGCTGTTTTTT.

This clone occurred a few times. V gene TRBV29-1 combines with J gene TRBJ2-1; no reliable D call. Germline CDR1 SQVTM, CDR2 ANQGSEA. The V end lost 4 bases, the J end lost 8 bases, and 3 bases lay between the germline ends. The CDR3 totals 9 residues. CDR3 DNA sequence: TGCAGCGTTGGATATGAGCAGTTCTTC. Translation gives CSVGYEQFF.

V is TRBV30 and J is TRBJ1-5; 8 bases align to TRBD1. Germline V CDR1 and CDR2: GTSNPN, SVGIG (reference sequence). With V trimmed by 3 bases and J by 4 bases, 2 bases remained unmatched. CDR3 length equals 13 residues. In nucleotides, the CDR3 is TGTGCCTGGAGGCACAGGGGGAATCAGCCCCAGCATTTT. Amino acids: CAWRHRGNQPQHF.

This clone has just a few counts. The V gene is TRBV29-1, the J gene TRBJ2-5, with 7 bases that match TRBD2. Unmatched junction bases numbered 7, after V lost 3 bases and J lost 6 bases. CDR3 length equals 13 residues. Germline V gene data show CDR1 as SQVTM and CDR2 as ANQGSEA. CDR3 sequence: CSVDTTSRQTQYF. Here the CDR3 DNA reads TGCAGCGTTGACACGACTAGCCGTCAGACCCAGTACTTC.

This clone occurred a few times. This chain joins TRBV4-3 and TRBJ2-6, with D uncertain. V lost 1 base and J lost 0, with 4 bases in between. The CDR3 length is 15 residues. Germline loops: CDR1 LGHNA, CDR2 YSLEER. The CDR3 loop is CASSQVYSGANVLTF. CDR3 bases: TGCGCCAGCAGCCAAGTATACTCTGGGGCCAACGTCCTGACTTTC.

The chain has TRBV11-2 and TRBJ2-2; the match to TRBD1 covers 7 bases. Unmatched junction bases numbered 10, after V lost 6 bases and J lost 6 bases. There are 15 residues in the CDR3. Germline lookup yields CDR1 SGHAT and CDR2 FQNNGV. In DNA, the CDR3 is TGTGCCAGCAGGCATAACAGGGGCCGCGCCGGGGAGCTGTTTTTT. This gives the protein CASRHNRGRAGELFF.

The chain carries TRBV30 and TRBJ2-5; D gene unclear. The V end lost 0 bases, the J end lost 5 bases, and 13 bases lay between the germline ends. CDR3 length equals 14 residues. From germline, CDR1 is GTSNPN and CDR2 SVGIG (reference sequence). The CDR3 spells CAWSVHQTHETQYF. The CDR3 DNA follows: TGTGCCTGGAGTGTACATCAGACTCACGAGACCCAGTACTTC.

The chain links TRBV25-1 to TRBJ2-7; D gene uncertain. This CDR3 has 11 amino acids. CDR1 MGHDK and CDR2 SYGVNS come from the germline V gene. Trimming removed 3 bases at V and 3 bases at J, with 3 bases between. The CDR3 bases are TGTGCCAGCAGTGACGTCTACGAGCAGTACTTC. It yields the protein CASSDVYEQYF.

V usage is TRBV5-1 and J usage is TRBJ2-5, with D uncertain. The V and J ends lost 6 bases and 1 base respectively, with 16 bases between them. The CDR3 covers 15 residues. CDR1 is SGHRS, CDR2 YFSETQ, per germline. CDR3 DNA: TGCGCCAGCAATGACGGACGGTCGGGCCAAGAGACCCAGTACTTC. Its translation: CASNDGRSGQETQYF.

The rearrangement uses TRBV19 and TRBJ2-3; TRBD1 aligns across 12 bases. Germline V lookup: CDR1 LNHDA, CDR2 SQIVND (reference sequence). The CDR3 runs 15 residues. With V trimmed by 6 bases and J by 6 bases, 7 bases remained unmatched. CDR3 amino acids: CASSPGQGASDTQYF. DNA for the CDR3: TGTGCCAGTAGCCCGGGACAGGGGGCCTCGGATACGCAGTATTTT.

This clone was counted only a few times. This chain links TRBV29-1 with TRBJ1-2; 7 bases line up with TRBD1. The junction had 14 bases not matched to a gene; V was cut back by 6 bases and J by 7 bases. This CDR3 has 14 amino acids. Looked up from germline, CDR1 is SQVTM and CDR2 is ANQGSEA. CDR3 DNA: TGCAGCGTGGGGTCCCAGGGGGGAGAGAGTGGCTACACCTTC. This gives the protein CSVGSQGGESGYTF. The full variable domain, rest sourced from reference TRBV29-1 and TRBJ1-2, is SAVISQKPSRDICQRGTSLTIQCQVDSQVTMMFWYRQQPGQSLTLIATANQGSEATYESGFVIDKFPISRPNLTFSTLTVSNMSPEDSSIYLCSVGSQGGESGYTFGSGTRLTVV.

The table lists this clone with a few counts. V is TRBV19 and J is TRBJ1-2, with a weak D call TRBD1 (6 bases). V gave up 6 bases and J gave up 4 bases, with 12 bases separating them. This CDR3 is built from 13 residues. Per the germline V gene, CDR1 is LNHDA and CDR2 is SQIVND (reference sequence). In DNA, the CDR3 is TGTGCCAGTAGAGACACAGGGCCCTATGGCTACACCTTC. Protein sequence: CASRDTGPYGYTF.

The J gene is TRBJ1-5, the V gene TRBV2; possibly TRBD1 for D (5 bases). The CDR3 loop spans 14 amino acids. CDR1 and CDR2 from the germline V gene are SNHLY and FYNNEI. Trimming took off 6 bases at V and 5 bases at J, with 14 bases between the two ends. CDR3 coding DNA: TGTGCCAGCAGCCTCGAGAGGGGCTATCAGCCCCAGCATTTT. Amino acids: CASSLERGYQPQHF.

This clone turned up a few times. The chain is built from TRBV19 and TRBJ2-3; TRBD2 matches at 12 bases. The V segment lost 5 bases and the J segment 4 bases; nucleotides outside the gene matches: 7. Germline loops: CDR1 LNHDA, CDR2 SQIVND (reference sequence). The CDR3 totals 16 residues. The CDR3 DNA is TGTGCCAGTAGTGCCTCGACTAGCGGGGGTTCAGATACGCAGTATTTT. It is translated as CASSASTSGGSDTQYF.

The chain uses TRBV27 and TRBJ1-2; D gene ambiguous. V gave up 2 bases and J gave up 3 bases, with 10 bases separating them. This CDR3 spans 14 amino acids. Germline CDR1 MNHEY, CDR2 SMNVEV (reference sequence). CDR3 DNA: TGTGCCAGCAGTTTAGGGCCAGGAGACTATGGCTACACCTTC. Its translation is CASSLGPGDYGYTF.

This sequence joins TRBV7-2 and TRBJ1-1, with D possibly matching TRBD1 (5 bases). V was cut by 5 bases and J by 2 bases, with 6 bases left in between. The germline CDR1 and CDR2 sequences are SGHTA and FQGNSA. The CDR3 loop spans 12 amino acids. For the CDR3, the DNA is TGTGCCAGCAGCCGGGACAACACTGAAGCTTTCTTT. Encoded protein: CASSRDNTEAFF.

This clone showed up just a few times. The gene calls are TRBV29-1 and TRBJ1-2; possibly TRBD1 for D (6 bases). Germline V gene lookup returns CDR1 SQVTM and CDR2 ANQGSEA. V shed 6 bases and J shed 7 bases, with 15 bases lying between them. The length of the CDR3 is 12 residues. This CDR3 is CSVLLRGSGYTF. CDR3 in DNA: TGCAGCGTGCTGCTTAGGGGGTCTGGCTACACCTTC.

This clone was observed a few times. CDR3 bases: TGCGCCAGCAGACTTCAAACGACAGAAAGTGAAGCTTTCTTT. Translation: CASRLQTTESEAFF. V is TRBV5-1 and J is TRBJ1-1; the D gene is possibly TRBD1 (5 bases). CDR1 SGHRS and CDR2 YFSETQ come from the germline V gene. V lost 5 bases and J 7 bases, leaving 18 bases between the germline ends. The CDR3 totals 14 residues. The full variable domain, with the rest looked up from reference TRBV5-1 and TRBJ1-1, is KAGVTQTPRYLIKTRGQQVTLSCSPISGHRSVSWYQQTPGQGLQFLFEYFSETQRNKGNFPGRFSGRQFSNSRSEMNVSTLELGDSALYLCASRLQTTESEAFFGQGTRLTVV.

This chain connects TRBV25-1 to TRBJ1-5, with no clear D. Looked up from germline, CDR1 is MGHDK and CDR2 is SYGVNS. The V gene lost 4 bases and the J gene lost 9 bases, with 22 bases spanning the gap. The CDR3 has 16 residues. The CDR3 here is CASSGGEGWGVRPQHF. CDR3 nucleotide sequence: TGTGCCAGCAGTGGAGGCGAAGGTTGGGGTGTGCGGCCCCAGCATTTT. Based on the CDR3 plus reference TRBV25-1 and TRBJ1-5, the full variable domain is EADIYQTPRYLVIGTGKKITLECSQTMGHDKMYWYQQDPGMELHLIHYSYGVNSTEKGDLSSESTVSRIRTEHFPLTLESARPSHTSQYLCASSGGEGWGVRPQHFGDGTRLSIL.

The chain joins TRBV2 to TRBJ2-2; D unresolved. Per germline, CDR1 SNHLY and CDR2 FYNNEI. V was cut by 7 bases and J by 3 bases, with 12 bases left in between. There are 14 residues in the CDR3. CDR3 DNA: TGTGCCAGCAAGAAGGTTCCGGACACCGGGGAGCTGTTTTTT. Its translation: CASKKVPDTGELFF.

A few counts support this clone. The CDR3 DNA follows: TGCAGCGTCGAGCGGGGCGCCGGGTGCACCTTC. It yields the protein CSVERGAGCTF. The V call is TRBV29-1, the J call TRBJ1-2; tentatively, D is TRBD1 (5 bases). The CDR3 has 11 residues. V was cut by 6 bases and J by 13 bases, with 18 bases left in between. The germline CDR1 and CDR2 sequences are SQVTM and ANQGSEA. The full variable domain, rest sourced from reference TRBV29-1 and TRBJ1-2, is SAVISQKPSRDICQRGTSLTIQCQVDSQVTMMFWYRQQPGQSLTLIATANQGSEATYESGFVIDKFPISRPNLTFSTLTVSNMSPEDSSIYLCSVERGAGCTFGSGTRLTVV.

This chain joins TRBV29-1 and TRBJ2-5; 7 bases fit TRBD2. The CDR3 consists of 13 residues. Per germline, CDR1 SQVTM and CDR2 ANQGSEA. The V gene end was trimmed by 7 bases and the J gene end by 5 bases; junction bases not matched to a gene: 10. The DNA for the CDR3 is TGCAGCGACCAACCAGGACTAGGGGAGACCCAGTACTTC. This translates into CSDQPGLGETQYF.

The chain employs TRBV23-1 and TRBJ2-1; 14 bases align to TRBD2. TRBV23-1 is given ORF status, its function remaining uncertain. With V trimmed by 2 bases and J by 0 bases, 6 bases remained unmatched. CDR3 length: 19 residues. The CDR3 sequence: CASSQPGLAGASSYNEQFF. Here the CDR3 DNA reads TGCGCCAGCAGTCAACCGGGACTAGCGGGGGCCAGCTCCTACAATGAGCAGTTCTTC.